A single sample gave rise to the 4 T cell receptor beta chains below, sequenced in a study of blood T cells in healthy people across ages. It was with a sample-barcoded 5' primer and a J-beta primer mix that a second PCR of roughly 6 to 12 cycles was run. TCRdb itself ran the 5' RACE reads through MiXCR, one entry per CDR3 protein. The sample records just over 1 million distinct CDR3 sequences, 40% to 45% being singletons. Material: blood. These receptors originate from a woman aged 55-70 years in good health.

The V call is TRBV27, the J call TRBJ2-7, with D hard to call. The J call could be wrong; TRBJ2-5 is a better fit for the DNA end. The CDR3 is 14 amino acids. Germline assignment: CDR1 MNHEY and CDR2 SMNVEV (reference sequence). CDR3 sequence: CASSLSRQMETQYF. The CDR3 coding sequence is TGTGCCAGCAGTTTATCGAGGCAGATGGAGACCCAGTACTTC.

The chain carries TRBV29-1 and TRBJ2-1; 7 nucleotides align to TRBD1. From germline, CDR1 is SQVTM and CDR2 ANQGSEA. This CDR3 has 14 residues. The V and J ends lost 8 bases and 9 bases, in that order; junction bases with no gene match: 16. The chain's CDR3 is CSILTTGRPSEQFF. The CDR3 nucleotides read TGCAGCATTCTTACGACAGGGCGACCTAGTGAGCAGTTCTTC.

The genes are TRBV6-2 or TRBV6-3 and TRBJ2-2; D ambiguous. V lost 6 bases, J lost 4 bases, and 9 bases lay in between. The CDR3 length is 13 residues. Germline CDR1 MNHEY, CDR2 SVGEGT. The CDR3 reads CASSPARTGELFF. In DNA, the CDR3 is TGTGCCAGCAGCCCCGCGCGCACCGGGGAGCTGTTTTTT.

The V and J genes are TRBV29-1 and TRBJ1-4; D may be TRBD1 (5 bases). The CDR3 is 12 amino acids. Trimming removed 5 bases at V and 8 bases at J, with 12 bases between. Germline values: CDR1 SQVTM, CDR2 ANQGSEA. The chain's CDR3 is CSVLGPGEKLFF. The CDR3 DNA follows: TGCAGCGTTCTGGGGCCCGGGGAAAAACTGTTTTTT.